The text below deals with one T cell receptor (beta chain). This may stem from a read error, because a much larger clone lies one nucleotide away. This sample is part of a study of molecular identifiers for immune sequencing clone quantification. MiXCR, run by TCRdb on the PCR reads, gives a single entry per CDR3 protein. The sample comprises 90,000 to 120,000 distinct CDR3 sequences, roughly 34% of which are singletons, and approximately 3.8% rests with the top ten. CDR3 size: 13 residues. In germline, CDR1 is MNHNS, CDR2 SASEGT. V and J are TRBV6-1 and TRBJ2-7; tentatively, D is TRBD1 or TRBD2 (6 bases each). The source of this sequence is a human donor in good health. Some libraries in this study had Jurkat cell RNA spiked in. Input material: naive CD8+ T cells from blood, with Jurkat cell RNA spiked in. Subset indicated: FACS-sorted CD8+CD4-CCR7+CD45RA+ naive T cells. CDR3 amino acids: CASSEGGAYERYF. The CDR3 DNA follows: TGTGCCAGCAGTGAAGGGGGGGCCTACGAGCGGTACTTC.